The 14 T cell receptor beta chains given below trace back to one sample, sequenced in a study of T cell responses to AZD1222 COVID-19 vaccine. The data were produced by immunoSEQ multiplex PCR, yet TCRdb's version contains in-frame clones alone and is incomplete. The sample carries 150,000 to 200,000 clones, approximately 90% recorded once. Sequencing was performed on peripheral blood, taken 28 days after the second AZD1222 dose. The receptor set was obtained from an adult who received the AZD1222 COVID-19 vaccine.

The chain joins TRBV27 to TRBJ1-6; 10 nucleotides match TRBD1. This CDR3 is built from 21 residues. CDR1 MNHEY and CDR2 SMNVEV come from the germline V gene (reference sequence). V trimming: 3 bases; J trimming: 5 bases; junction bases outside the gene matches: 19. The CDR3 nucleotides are TGTGCCAGCAGTTTGTGGGGGGATGGGGGACAGGGGTTCAACCATAATTCACCCCTCCACTTT. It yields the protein CASSLWGDGGQGFNHNSPLHF.

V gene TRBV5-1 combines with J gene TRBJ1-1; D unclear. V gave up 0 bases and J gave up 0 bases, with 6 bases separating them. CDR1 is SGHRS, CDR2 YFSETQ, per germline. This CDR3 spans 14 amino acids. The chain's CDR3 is CASSLAGMNTEAFF. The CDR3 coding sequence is TGCGCCAGCAGCTTGGCGGGGATGAACACTGAAGCTTTCTTT.

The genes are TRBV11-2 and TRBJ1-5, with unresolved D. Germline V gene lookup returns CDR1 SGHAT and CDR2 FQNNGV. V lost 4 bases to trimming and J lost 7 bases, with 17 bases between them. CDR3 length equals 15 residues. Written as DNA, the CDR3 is TGTGCCAGCAGCTACCGGACGGTCTTGGACCAGCCCCAGCATTTT. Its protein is CASSYRTVLDQPQHF. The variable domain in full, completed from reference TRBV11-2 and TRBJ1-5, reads EAGVAQSPRYKIIEKRQSVAFWCNPISGHATLYWYQQILGQGPKLLIQFQNNGVVDDSQLPKDRFSAERLKGVDSTLKIQPAKLEDSAVYLCASSYRTVLDQPQHFGDGTRLSIL.

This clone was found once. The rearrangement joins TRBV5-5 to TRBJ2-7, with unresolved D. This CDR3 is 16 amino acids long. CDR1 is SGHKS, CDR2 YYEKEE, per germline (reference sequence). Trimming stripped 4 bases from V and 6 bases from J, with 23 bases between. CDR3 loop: CASSPTDLTLWVEQYF. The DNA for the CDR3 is TGTGCCAGCAGCCCCACAGACCTAACTCTATGGGTCGAGCAGTACTTC.

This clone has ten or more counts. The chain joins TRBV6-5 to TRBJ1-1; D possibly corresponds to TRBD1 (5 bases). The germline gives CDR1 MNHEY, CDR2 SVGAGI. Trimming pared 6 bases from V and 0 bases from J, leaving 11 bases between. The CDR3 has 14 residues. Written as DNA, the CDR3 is TGTGCCAGCAGATGGGGGACGGTGAACACTGAAGCTTTCTTT. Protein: CASRWGTVNTEAFF.

The CDR3 sequence is CASSQPGLSNYGYTF. The DNA for the CDR3 is TGCGCCAGCAGCCAACCCGGGCTTTCAAACTATGGCTACACCTTC. The chain joins TRBV4-1 to TRBJ1-2; D call uncertain. The germline V and J ends were trimmed by 2 bases and 2 bases, with 12 bases remaining between them. Germline loops: CDR1 MGHRA, CDR2 YSYEKL. The CDR3 extends over 15 amino acids.

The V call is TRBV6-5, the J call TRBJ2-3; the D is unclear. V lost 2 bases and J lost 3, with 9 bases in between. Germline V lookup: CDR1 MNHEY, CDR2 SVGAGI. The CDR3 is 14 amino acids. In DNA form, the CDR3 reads TGTGCCAGCAGTTACAGGGCTCGGACAGATACGCAGTATTTT. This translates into CASSYRARTDTQYF.

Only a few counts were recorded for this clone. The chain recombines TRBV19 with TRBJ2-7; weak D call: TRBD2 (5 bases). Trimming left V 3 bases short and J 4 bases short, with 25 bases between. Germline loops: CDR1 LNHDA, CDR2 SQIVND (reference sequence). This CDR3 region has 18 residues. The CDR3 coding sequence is TGTGCCAGTAGTATCCGGGGAGAGGCGGGCTCAACTATATACGAGCAGTACTTC. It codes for CASSIRGEAGSTIYEQYF.

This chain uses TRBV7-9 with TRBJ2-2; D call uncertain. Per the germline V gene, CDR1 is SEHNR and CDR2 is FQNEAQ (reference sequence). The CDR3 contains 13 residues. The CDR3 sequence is CAPPAPYTGELFF. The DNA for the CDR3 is TGTGCTCCGCCCGCCCCCTACACCGGGGAGCTGTTTTTT.

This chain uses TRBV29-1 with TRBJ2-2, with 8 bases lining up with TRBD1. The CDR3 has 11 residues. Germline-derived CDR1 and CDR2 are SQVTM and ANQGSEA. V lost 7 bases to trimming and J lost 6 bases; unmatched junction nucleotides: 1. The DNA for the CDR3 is TGCAGCGCACAGGGGGCCGGGGAGCTGTTTTTT. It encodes CSAQGAGELFF.

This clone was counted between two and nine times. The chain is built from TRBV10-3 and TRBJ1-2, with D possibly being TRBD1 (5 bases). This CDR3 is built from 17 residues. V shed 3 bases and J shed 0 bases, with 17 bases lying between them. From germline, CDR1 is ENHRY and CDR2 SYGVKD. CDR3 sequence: CAISEGHGVLANYGYTF. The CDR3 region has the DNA TGTGCCATCAGTGAAGGACACGGAGTCTTGGCTAACTATGGCTACACCTTC.

The CDR3 region has the DNA TGTGCCAGCAGTAGACTAGCGGGGGATAACAATGAGCAGTTCTTC. This encodes CASSRLAGDNNEQFF. The V call is TRBV6-5, the J call TRBJ2-1, with 12 bases identical to TRBD2. The trim removed 5 bases at V and 5 bases at J, leaving 4 bases unmatched. Germline loops: CDR1 MNHEY, CDR2 SVGAGI. The CDR3 has 15 amino acids.

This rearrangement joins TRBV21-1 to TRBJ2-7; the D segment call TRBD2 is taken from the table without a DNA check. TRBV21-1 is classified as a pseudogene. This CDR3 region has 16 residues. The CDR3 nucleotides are TGTGCCAGCAGCAAGGAGCAGCGGGGGGGCAGGTACGAGCAGTACTTC. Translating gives CASSKEQRGGRYEQYF.

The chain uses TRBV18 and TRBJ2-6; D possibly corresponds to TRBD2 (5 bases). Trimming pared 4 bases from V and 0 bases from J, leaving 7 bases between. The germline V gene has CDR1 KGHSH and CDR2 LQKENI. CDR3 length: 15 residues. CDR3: CASSLASSGANVLTF. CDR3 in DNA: TGTGCCAGCTCACTAGCGAGCTCTGGGGCCAACGTCCTGACTTTC. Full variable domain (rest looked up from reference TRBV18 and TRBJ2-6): NAGVMQNPRHLVRRRGQEARLRCSPMKGHSHVYWYRQLPEEGLKFMVYLQKENIIDESGMPKERFSAEFPKEGPSILRIQQVVRGDSAAYFCASSLASSGANVLTFGAGSRLTVL.